This T cell receptor (beta chain) stems from a study of molecular identifiers for immune sequencing clone quantification. The CDR3 is 14 amino acids. From germline, CDR1 is LNHNV and CDR2 YYDKDF (reference sequence). Trimming pared 4 bases from V and 0 bases from J, leaving 10 bases between. From the PCR reads, TCRdb called clonotypes with MiXCR, one entry per CDR3 protein. The sample includes tens of thousands of distinct CDR3 sequences, 35% to 40% seen only once; the top ten take roughly 3.8%. Sorting recovered naive CD8 T cells on a CD8+CD4-CCR7+CD45RA+ profile. This receptor was obtained from a human donor in good health. Some libraries in this study had Jurkat cell RNA spiked in. The chain combines TRBV15 with TRBJ2-7; D gene unclear. The sequencing input was naive CD8+ T cells from blood, with Jurkat cell RNA spiked in. As to subset: FACS-sorted CD8+CD4-CCR7+CD45RA+ naive T cells. The CDR3, as DNA: TGTGCCACCAGCACTACACAGTCCTCCTACGAGCAGTACTTC. Translated, it gives CATSTTQSSYEQYF.